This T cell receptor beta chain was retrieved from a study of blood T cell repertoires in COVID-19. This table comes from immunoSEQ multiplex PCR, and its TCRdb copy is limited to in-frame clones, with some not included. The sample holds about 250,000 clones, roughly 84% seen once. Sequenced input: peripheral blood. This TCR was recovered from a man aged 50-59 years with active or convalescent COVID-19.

The CDR3 spells CASSVDRQSTDTQYF. CDR3 DNA: TGTGCCAGCAGTGTCGACAGACAAAGCACAGATACGCAGTATTTT. The V and J genes are TRBV2 and TRBJ2-3, with D possibly being TRBD1 (5 bases). Germline-derived CDR1 and CDR2 are SNHLY and FYNNEI. V was clipped by 4 bases and J by 0 bases, with 11 bases between them. CDR3 length: 15 amino acids.